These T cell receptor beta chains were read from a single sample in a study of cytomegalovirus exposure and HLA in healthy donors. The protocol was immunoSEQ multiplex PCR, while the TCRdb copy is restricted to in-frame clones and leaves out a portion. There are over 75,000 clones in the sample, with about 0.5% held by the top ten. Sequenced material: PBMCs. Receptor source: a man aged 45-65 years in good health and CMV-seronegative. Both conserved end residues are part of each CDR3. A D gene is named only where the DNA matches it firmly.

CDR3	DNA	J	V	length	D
CASSFWEIGEKLFF	TGTGCCAGCAGCTTTTGGGAGATAGGTGAAAAACTGTTTTTT	TRBJ1-4	TRBV11-2	14	.
CATFQGGLFF	TGTGCCACCTTTCAGGGAGGACTGTTTTTT	TRBJ1-4	TRBV19	10	.
CASSQVGASSYNSPLHF	TGTGCCAGCAGCCAAGTTGGGGCTAGCTCCTATAATTCACCCCTCCACTTT	TRBJ1-6	TRBV4-2	17	.
CASSYWDSSGNTIYF	TGTGCCAGCAGTTACTGGGACAGCTCTGGAAACACCATATATTTT	TRBJ1-3	TRBV6-6	15	TRBD1
CASSQGGVSNQPQHF	TGTGCCAGCAGCCAAGGGGGGGTTAGCAATCAGCCCCAGCATTTT	TRBJ1-5	TRBV4-2	15	.
CASSDTSGATATQYF	TGTGCCAGCAGTGACACTAGCGGGGCCACAGCTACGCAGTATTTT	TRBJ2-3	TRBV25-1	15	TRBD2
CASSRTGATNTEAFF	TGTGCCAGCAGCCGAACAGGGGCCACTAACACTGAAGCTTTCTTT	TRBJ1-1	TRBV4-2	15	TRBD1
CAISLDRGNGYTF	TGTGCCATCAGCTTAGACAGGGGGAATGGCTACACCTTC	TRBJ1-2	TRBV10-3	13	TRBD1
CASSFGTVTYEQYF	TGTGCCAGCAGTTTCGGGACAGTCACCTACGAGCAGTACTTC	TRBJ2-7	TRBV27	14	TRBD1
CASRTSGADTQYF	TGCGCCAGCAGGACTAGTGGGGCAGATACGCAGTATTTT	TRBJ2-3	TRBV5-1	13	.
CASSLRAGNSYEQYF	TGTGCCAGCAGCTTAAGGGCGGGGAATTCCTACGAGCAGTACTTC	TRBJ2-7	TRBV7-3	15	.
CASSPPKLAGLVVTDTQYF	TGTGCCAGCTCACCACCGAAACTAGCGGGGCTGGTAGTTACAGATACGCAGTATTTT	TRBJ2-3	TRBV18	19	TRBD2
CASSQAGRYGYTF	TGCGCCAGCAGCCAAGCTGGCAGATATGGCTACACCTTC	TRBJ1-2	TRBV4-1	13	.
CASSVALYTYEQYF	TGTGCCAGCAGCGTAGCCCTCTATACCTACGAGCAGTACTTC	TRBJ2-7	TRBV9	14	.
CASSYTGQSEPQHF	TGTGCCAGCAGTTACACCGGACAGTCCGAGCCCCAGCATTTT	TRBJ1-5	TRBV6-5	14	.
CASSRSGQNTGELFF	TGTGCCAGCAGCCGGTCGGGACAAAACACCGGGGAGCTGTTTTTT	TRBJ2-2	TRBV5-4	15	.
CASRVTGGNEQFF	TGTGCCAGCAGGGTAACAGGGGGCAATGAGCAGTTCTTC	TRBJ2-1	TRBV6-1	13	TRBD1
CASSSYRGRDYGYTF	TGTGCCAGCAGCTCATACAGGGGGCGAGACTATGGCTACACCTTC	TRBJ1-2	TRBV11-1	15	TRBD1
CASSFYGRGTFRPSNQPQHF	TGTGCCAGCAGCTTTTATGGCAGGGGGACCTTTCGGCCTAGCAATCAGCCCCAGCATTTT	TRBJ1-5	TRBV7-8	20	TRBD1
CASSRGNRGGTDTQYF	TGCGCCAGCAGCCGTGGGAACAGGGGGGGCACAGATACGCAGTATTTT	TRBJ2-3	TRBV5-1	16	TRBD1
CASRRESEQFF	TGTGCCAGCAGGAGGGAGTCTGAGCAGTTCTTC	TRBJ2-1	TRBV6-6	11	.
CASSPRQGSGNTIYF	TGTGCCAGCTCACCCCGACAGGGCTCGGGAAACACCATATATTTT	TRBJ1-3	TRBV18	15	TRBD1
CASRLSTVNTEAFF	TGTGCCAGCAGGCTCTCGACAGTCAACACTGAAGCTTTCTTT	TRBJ1-1	TRBV7-9	14	.
CASSLEGTGGSEAFF	TGTGCCAGCAGTCTCGAAGGGACAGGGGGAAGTGAAGCTTTCTTT	TRBJ1-1	TRBV6-5	15	TRBD1
CASRRREKNYGYTF	TGTGCCAGCCGGCGGAGGGAGAAGAACTATGGCTACACCTTC	TRBJ1-2	TRBV6-1	14	.
CASTPLVVGELFF	TGTGCCAGCACCCCACTGGTGGTCGGGGAGCTGTTTTTT	TRBJ2-2	TRBV7-2	13	.
CASSLAPGTANQPQHF	TGTGCCAGCAGCTTAGCCCCTGGGACAGCAAATCAGCCCCAGCATTTT	TRBJ1-5	TRBV7-8	16	TRBD1
CASSFAGSQPQHF	TGTGCCAGCAGTTTTGCGGGGAGTCAGCCCCAGCATTTT	TRBJ1-5	TRBV27	13	.
CSVWDRGQGGYTF	TGCAGCGTATGGGACAGGGGGCAGGGTGGCTACACCTTC	TRBJ1-2	TRBV29-1	13	TRBD1
CASSLASGGYTEAFF	TGTGCCAGCAGCTTAGCTTCCGGGGGATACACTGAAGCTTTCTTT	TRBJ1-1	TRBV7-9	15	.
CASSLLGYLAGYYEQYF	TGTGCCAGCAGTTTATTAGGATACCTAGCGGGGTATTACGAGCAGTACTTC	TRBJ2-7	TRBV28	17	TRBD2
CASSVASASGGQREQFF	TGTGCCAGCAGCGTAGCTTCAGCTAGCGGGGGCCAGCGTGAGCAGTTCTTC	TRBJ2-1	TRBV9	17	TRBD2
CSASRGRDYGYTF	TGCAGCGCCTCTAGGGGGCGCGACTATGGCTACACCTTC	TRBJ1-2	TRBV29-1	13	TRBD1
CASSQKPGQGLISPLHF	TGTGCCAGCAGTCAAAAACCGGGACAGGGGCTCATTTCGCCCCTCCACTTT	TRBJ1-6	TRBV28	17	TRBD1
CASSEPGHNTGELFF	TGTGCCAGCAGTGAACCGGGACACAACACCGGGGAGCTGTTTTTT	TRBJ2-2	TRBV6-1	15	.
CASYDRASTGELFF	TGTGCCAGCTACGACAGGGCAAGCACCGGGGAGCTGTTTTTT	TRBJ2-2	TRBV28	14	TRBD1
CASSDGGGYGYTF	TGTGCCAGCAGTGATGGGGGGGGCTATGGCTACACCTTC	TRBJ1-2	TRBV6-1	13	.
CASSTRQGDYGYTF	TGCGCCAGCAGCACCCGACAGGGGGACTATGGCTACACCTTC	TRBJ1-2	TRBV5-1	14	TRBD1
CASSPFGGPLSYEQYF	TGTGCCAGCTCACCATTCGGGGGGCCACTCTCCTACGAGCAGTACTTC	TRBJ2-7	TRBV18	16	.
CASSHSTPDTQYF	TGTGCCAGCAGCCACAGTACCCCAGATACGCAGTATTTT	TRBJ2-3	TRBV5-5	13	.
CASTSDRGLYNEQFF	TGTGCCAGCACTTCCGACAGGGGGCTCTACAATGAGCAGTTCTTC	TRBJ2-1	TRBV2	15	TRBD1